The T cell receptor beta chain under discussion was sequenced for a study of T-cell memory formation after mild COVID-19 (dated by TCRdb to about 2021). With respect to the entire study: Most TCR sequence clusters were specific to one of the two donors. Two young, previously healthy adult volunteers made up the cohort, one male and one female. In a couple of donors, T-cell clones that expanded and contracted after mild COVID-19 were tracked by sequencing TCRalpha and TCRbeta repertoires over time.

The CDR3 holds 16 amino acids from the cysteine to the phenylalanine. Of the read, only the CDR3 DNA is kept; its 48 bases are in frame from base 1. Sequencing took place on an Illumina NovaSeq 6000. TCRalpha and TCRbeta cDNA libraries were constructed by 5'RACE with constant-segment primers, with sample barcodes and unique molecular identifiers being introduced. Trizol reagent was used to extract RNA from every sample. The libraries were amplified in two PCR steps, and the second step added a second sample barcode and Illumina TruSeq adapters. Sequencing of libraries was performed on an Illumina NovaSeq with 2 x 150 bp paired-end reads. The study's processing was this. With migec v1.2.7, reads were demultiplexed and then collapsed into UMI-guided consensus sequences. Using mixcr v2.1.11, UMI consensuses were aligned to TRA and TRB V and J templates and then assembled into clonotypes. Clonotypes were classified as expanded or contracted when called significant by both edgeR and NoisET, with noise models trained on biological replicates. edgeR calls used a false discovery rate-adjusted p below 0.01 and a log2 fold-change threshold of 1. PCA with hierarchical clustering of max-normalized trajectories of the 1000 most abundant clonotypes was used as exploratory dynamics analysis. Separately sequenced CD4+ and CD8+ repertoires were used to assign the CD4 or CD8 phenotype of responding clones. TCRdb applied fastp at Q25 and MiXCR to the public reads, then kept only in-frame beta chains. Identical CDR3 proteins give one entry, which carries the most common genes and DNA. The V and J calls, along with clone size, are taken from TCRdb and not from the paper's own processing. The sample contains fewer than 700,000 distinct CDR3 sequences, over 15% of them found a single time. The ten most abundant clones make up around 12% of the sample.

About this clonotype itself: Its antigen remains undetermined. It has no much larger one-base neighbor in the sample; base qualities were not kept.

Ficoll-Paque density gradient centrifugation was used to isolate PBMCs. General findings and caveats noted by the study authors: Whether the second-wave clones peaking on day 37 were SARS-CoV-2 specific was not confirmed. Contracting CD4+ clones turned up mainly in the CM and EM memory subsets, whereas EMRA was where CD8+ clones were enriched. Some responding clones were found in pre-infection memory, which suggests that pre-existing cross-reactive memory T cells took part in the SARS-CoV-2 response. Only two mild cases were covered by the study, and larger cohorts that include severe cases with pre-infection samples were considered necessary. Clones contracting from day 15 to 85 had balanced CD4/CD8 phenotypes, while a second wave expanding from day 15 to 37 was biased towards CD4+.

The sequence was collected from an adult woman who had mild COVID-19 (a few samples of this study predate the infection). The sample titles of this study are shuffled in the database, so cell type and time point are left out; the donor was told from shared clones. Rearrangement joined TRBV21-1 to TRBJ2-3. TRBV21-1 is shown as a pseudogene. The sample comprised PBMCs or a T cell subset sorted from them (not recorded which). The CDR3 region has the sequence CASSKQRRASTDTQYF. The DNA is as follows: TGTGCCAGCAGCAAACAAAGGCGGGCCAGCACAGATACGCAGTATTTT.